These 16 T cell receptor beta chains originate from one sample sequenced in a study of cytomegalovirus exposure and HLA in healthy donors. The PCR employed 60 Vbeta primers together with 13 Jbeta primers. The protocol was immunoSEQ multiplex PCR, while the TCRdb copy is restricted to in-frame clones and leaves out a portion. In all, the sample yields roughly 100,000 clones. Sequencing was done on a sample of PBMCs. These TCRs come from a man aged 35 to 55 in good health and CMV-seronegative.

The V and J genes are TRBV5-1 and TRBJ2-7; 9 bases map to TRBD2. Germline CDR1 SGHRS, CDR2 YFSETQ. V was pared by 5 bases and J by 2 bases, with 5 bases of the junction left unmatched. There are 14 residues in the CDR3. This chain's CDR3 is CASSSSGAPYEQYF. The CDR3 DNA sequence: TGCGCCAGCAGTTCTAGCGGGGCCCCCTACGAGCAGTACTTC. Complete variable domain (other parts from reference TRBV5-1 and TRBJ2-7): KAGVTQTPRYLIKTRGQQVTLSCSPISGHRSVSWYQQTPGQGLQFLFEYFSETQRNKGNFPGRFSGRQFSNSRSEMNVSTLELGDSALYLCASSSSGAPYEQYFGPGTRLTVT.

The chain couples TRBV29-1 to TRBJ2-7; 7 positions agree with TRBD2. The CDR3 contains 14 residues. After removal of 6 bases from V and 0 bases from J, the junction contained 8 bases not matched to a gene. The germline gives CDR1 SQVTM, CDR2 ANQGSEA. CDR3 nucleotides: TGCAGCGTCTCGAAGCGGGAAAACTCCTACGAGCAGTACTTC. Its protein is CSVSKRENSYEQYF.

V usage is TRBV2 and J usage is TRBJ2-1; D gene unclear. V dropped 7 bases and J dropped 6 bases, with 10 bases sitting between them. The germline V gene has CDR1 SNHLY and CDR2 FYNNEI. The CDR3 is 12 residues long. The CDR3 sequence is CASISQPNEQFF. For the CDR3, the DNA is TGTGCCAGCATCTCACAACCCAATGAGCAGTTCTTC.

The chain employs TRBV19 and TRBJ2-1, with 7 bases matching TRBD2. This CDR3 is built from 16 residues. CDR1 and CDR2 (germline): LNHDA, SQIVND (reference sequence). With V trimmed by 2 bases and J by 5 bases, 9 bases remained unmatched. The CDR3 sequence is CASSIWGGVEHNEQFF. CDR3 DNA: TGTGCCAGTAGTATATGGGGGGGAGTAGAGCACAATGAGCAGTTCTTC.

V and J are TRBV9 and TRBJ2-1, with 13 bases that match TRBD2. Unmatched junction bases numbered 6, after V lost 3 bases and J lost 0 bases. CDR1 is SGDLS, CDR2 YYNGEE, per germline. CDR3 length: 18 residues. The CDR3 sequence: CASSAEGTSGASYNEQFF. Written as DNA, the CDR3 is TGTGCCAGCAGCGCAGAAGGGACTAGCGGGGCCTCCTACAATGAGCAGTTCTTC. The variable domain in full, with the rest retrieved from reference TRBV9 and TRBJ2-1, is DSGVTQTPKHLITATGQRVTLRCSPRSGDLSVYWYQQSLDQGLQFLIQYYNGEERAKGNILERFSAQQFPDLHSELNLSSLELGDSALYFCASSAEGTSGASYNEQFFGPGTRLTVL.

V is TRBV5-6 and J is TRBJ1-3; D gene unclear. Germline CDR1 SGHDT, CDR2 YYEEEE. The ends were cut back, 4 bases at V and 2 bases at J, with 10 bases in the middle. The length of the CDR3 is 14 residues. CDR3 sequence (DNA): TGTGCCAGCAGCCTTCCTTCGGCTGGAAACACCATATATTTT. Protein: CASSLPSAGNTIYF.

This chain joins TRBV4-2 and TRBJ2-7; D not resolved. The CDR3 spans 14 residues. V lost 0 bases and J lost 7, with 13 bases in between. The germline V gene has CDR1 LGHNA and CDR2 YNFKEQ. CDR3 sequence: CASSQDSYLREQYF. CDR3 nucleotides: TGTGCCAGCAGCCAAGATAGCTACCTACGAGAGCAGTACTTC.

V gene TRBV30 combines with J gene TRBJ1-6, with 7 bases identical to TRBD1. The CDR3 is made up of 13 amino acids. J lost 5 bases, V lost 5 bases, and 3 bases had no gene match. Germline CDR1 is GTSNPN and CDR2 is SVGIG (reference sequence). CDR3 DNA sequence: TGTGCCTGGGAGACAGGGAATAATTCACCCCTCCACTTT. Its protein is CAWETGNNSPLHF.

The chain employs TRBV27 and TRBJ2-7, with a possible D match to TRBD2 (6 bases). The germline V and J ends were trimmed by 6 bases and 0 bases, with 15 bases remaining between them. CDR1 MNHEY and CDR2 SMNVEV come from the germline V gene (reference sequence). CDR3 length equals 15 residues. Written as DNA, the CDR3 is TGTGCCAGCAGCCGTCTTGCGGGACCCTCCTACGAGCAGTACTTC. Encoded protein: CASSRLAGPSYEQYF.

The V and J genes are TRBV7-7 and TRBJ2-2; 11 nucleotides agree with TRBD2. V shed 3 bases and J 3 bases; nucleotides not matched to a gene: 15. The CDR3 consists of 20 residues. The germline V gene has CDR1 SSHAT and CDR2 FNYEAQ (reference sequence). The CDR3 loop is CASSFKPGTSGRGYTGELFF. CDR3 nucleotide sequence: TGTGCCAGCAGCTTCAAGCCCGGGACTAGCGGAAGGGGGTACACCGGGGAGCTGTTTTTT.

The V call is TRBV29-1, the J call TRBJ2-2, with D perhaps matching TRBD2 (6 bases). V shed 1 base and J shed 1 base, with 16 bases lying between them. The length of the CDR3 is 17 residues. Germline CDR1 SQVTM, CDR2 ANQGSEA. The CDR3 sequence is CSVEAPQVRGNTGELFF. DNA for the CDR3: TGCAGCGTTGAAGCCCCTCAGGTGCGGGGGAACACCGGGGAGCTGTTTTTT.

V usage is TRBV29-1 and J usage is TRBJ2-2; D gene unclear. The CDR3 extends over 12 amino acids. Germline V gene data show CDR1 as SQVTM and CDR2 as ANQGSEA. V was shortened by 6 bases and J by 1 base, with 6 bases between the two germline ends. CDR3 amino acids: CSVSQNTGELFF. The CDR3 DNA sequence: TGCAGCGTCTCACAGAACACCGGGGAGCTGTTTTTT.

This chain joins TRBV2 and TRBJ2-2; D may be TRBD2 (6 bases). This CDR3 has 15 amino acids. V dropped 2 bases and J dropped 0 bases, with 7 bases sitting between them. Germline CDR1 is SNHLY and CDR2 is FYNNEI. CDR3 sequence: CASSETGANTGELFF. The CDR3, as DNA: TGTGCCAGCAGTGAAACGGGGGCGAACACCGGGGAGCTGTTTTTT. The full variable domain, its missing parts supplied by reference TRBV2 and TRBJ2-2, is EPEVTQTPSHQVTQMGQEVILRCVPISNHLYFYWYRQILGQKVEFLVSFYNNEISEKSEIFDDQFSVERPDGSNFTLKIRSTKLEDSAMYFCASSETGANTGELFFGEGSRLTVL.

This rearrangement joins TRBV5-4 to TRBJ2-7, with TRBD1 matching over 7 bases. The CDR3 spans 13 residues. V dropped 2 bases and J dropped 7; count of bases not matched to a gene: 6. The germline gives CDR1 SGHNT, CDR2 YYREEE (reference sequence). Here the CDR3 DNA reads TGTGCCAGCAGCTTTCGGGACAGCCGGGAGCAGTACTTC. As protein: CASSFRDSREQYF.

This rearrangement joins TRBV10-3 to TRBJ1-6, with D perhaps matching TRBD1 (5 bases). The V end was cut by 3 bases, the J end by 7 bases, with 13 bases between. Per the germline V gene, CDR1 is ENHRY and CDR2 is SYGVKD. The CDR3 extends over 15 amino acids. CDR3 in DNA: TGTGCCATCAGTGACAGTTCAGGGCGCAATTCACCCCTCCACTTT. Its protein is CAISDSSGRNSPLHF.

The V and J genes are TRBV7-2 and TRBJ2-1, with 8 bases fitting TRBD2. The length of the CDR3 is 14 residues. With V trimmed by 3 bases and J by 6 bases, 4 bases remained unmatched. From germline, CDR1 is SGHTA and CDR2 FQGNSA. CDR3 loop: CASSFRGGSNEQFF. In nucleotides, the CDR3 is TGTGCCAGCAGCTTTCGGGGGGGGAGCAATGAGCAGTTCTTC.